This section outlines one TCR beta chain sequence together with its context. The clone's antigen remains unknown. No qualities accompany the bases; no much larger clone lies one base away. This sample was taken from a study of T cell responses to AZD1222 COVID-19 vaccine (dated by TCRdb to the early 2020s). Regarding the study in general: Because spike-specific TCR depth and breadth did not differ between the two schedules, AZD1222 recipients who got a second dose at roughly 4 weeks were pooled with those who got a second dose at roughly 12 weeks. Trial participants were enrolled into age subgroups of 18-55, 56-69 and 70-plus years, which contained about 150, 28 and 57 TCR-sequenced participants, respectively. A total of 233 trial participants underwent TCR sequencing, of whom approximately 210 received two doses of AZD1222 and roughly 25 received two doses of the MenACWY control vaccine. The paper as a whole reports these results and caveats: The 56-69-year group was small, and its depth increase did not reach significance, likely because of low power. Conclusions about previously exposed vaccinees are limited, since just 5 to 7 AZD1222 recipients were seropositive for SARS-CoV-2 at baseline. Because no day 14 peak-response samples were available, repertoires were characterized only after the peak T cell response. Reportedly, close to half of the unique spike-specific TCRs recognized epitopes lying outside the regions that are mutated in the B.1.351 and B.1.1.7 variants. Most participants were white British and females outnumbered males, and the authors suggested that clonal diversity may have been underestimated. CD4 TCRs associated with the vaccine covered the entire spike protein, and the dominant responses were in regions 160-218 and 743-854. After two AZD1222 doses, spike-specific TCR breadth and depth were significantly higher than at day 0 and than in MenACWY recipients.

Per the publication, the time point label means: baseline before first vaccination. Samples from vaccinated people were obtained from the UK trials COV001 and COV002, which included a single-blind randomized controlled phase 2/3 trial of AZD1222 (ChAdOx1 nCoV-19) in healthy adults. For TCRbeta chain sequencing, PBMC samples from trial participants were taken at day 0 and at day 28 after the second dose. The CDR3 regions of human TCRbeta chains were subjected to immunosequencing. Per the source publication's procedure: TCRs in the repertoires were compared against a reference library of SARS-CoV-2-specific TCRs that had been generated with the MIRA antigen-specificity platform. Breadth was defined as the fraction of unique TCRs that were SARS-CoV-2-associated, and depth was defined as the fraction of total T cells that were SARS-CoV-2-associated. Using the MIRA data, each spike-specific TCR was assigned both to the spike region to which the TCR was reactive and to a CD4 or CD8 class. Log10-transformed breadth and depth values were compared by one-way ANOVA with Sidak's multiple comparisons tests. Entries here come from immuneACCESS through TCRdb and include only in-frame sequences with V and J called. Some clones fail to appear in such tables; in the studies checked, an unresolved V gene covers under half of the shortfall, and the cause of the remainder is unknown. V and J calls and clone size are copied from that table; D and trimming were computed from the DNA. For this sample the table gives 95,000 to 100,000 clones, of which 90% to 95% were detected only once. Roughly 13% of the sample is in the top ten clones.

The germline V gene encodes CDR1 MNHEY and CDR2 SVGAGI. The V end loses 11 bases and the J end loses 5 bases, and a stretch of 18 bases separates them. The CDR3 has 13 amino acids, counting the end cysteine and phenylalanine. The only DNA kept is the CDR3, 39 bases in frame from the first base. The sequencing here drew on peripheral blood, taken on day 0 of AZD1222 vaccination. The sequence was obtained from an adult in good health. The V gene is TRBV6-5 and the J gene is TRBJ1-2; no confident D gene assignment can be made. In nucleotides, the sequence is TGTGCCGTTGCAGACCGAGCCGTATATGGCTACACCTTC. This yields the protein CAVADRAVYGYTF.